The T cell receptor beta chain under discussion was sequenced for a study of T cells after posttransplantation cyclophosphamide. The study, taken as a whole, reports: Blood and skin or GI T cell repertoires showed limited TRB overlap. Recipient CMV seropositivity and CMV reactivation strongly tracked TRB clonality.

Libraries were prepared by immunoSEQ multiplex PCR; TCRdb keeps only in-frame clonotypes and omits some of them. Of 4,000 or so clones detected, roughly 60% appear once; the ten largest clones hold around 25%. In regard to this clone: Its specificity is not known.

Peripheral blood was collected from the related graft donor on the marrow donation day. The V gene's germline CDR1 is LGHNA and CDR2 YNFKEQ. The CDR3 extends over 16 amino acids. J was trimmed by 0 bases and V by 0 bases; bases with no gene match: 5. Sample: memory CD8+ T cells sorted from blood. The J gene is TRBJ2-7, the V gene TRBV4-2, with TRBD2 matching 7 bases. The sequence derives from a man aged 25 to 40 in good health and a related stem cell transplant donor. As DNA, the CDR3 is TGTGCCAGCAGCCAAGATCTGGGGGGGGGCTCCTACGAGCAGTACTTC. It specifies CASSQDLGGGSYEQYF.